The source of this T cell receptor (beta chain) is a study of blood T cell repertoires in COVID-19 (dated by TCRdb to the early 2020s). Broadly, across the study: Samples from collaborators originated in the United States, Italy and Spain and spanned both the acute and convalescent phases of COVID-19. Nearly every sample came with metadata listing a de-identified subject ID, COVID-19 status, age in years and sex. Deeply sampled blood TCRbeta repertoires from subjects exposed to, actively infected with, or recovered from COVID-19 were included in the dataset. The repertoires were released in a freely available public database meant as a resource for research on the immune response to SARS-CoV-2. Where available, HLA class I and class II types were taken from metadata supplied by the sample provider and were not determined by assay-based typing. The material from the prospective study consisted of cDNA or gDNA derived from T cells, B-cell-depleted T cells, or PBMCs. The samples were drawn from the first 160 participants of the ongoing ImmuneRACE study and from about 1,200 subjects provided by 6 global collaborators. Paper-wide results and their limitations: Clinical and demographic metadata were provided uncurated, with the amount varying by source and participant.

The immunoSEQ Assay, a bias-controlled multiplex PCR, was used to amplify TCRbeta CDR3 regions from genomic DNA. Turning to the authors' computational methods: Nucleated cell counts per sample were estimated from amplification of reference gene primers within the assay. To quantify the absolute abundance of each unique TCRbeta CDR3 rearrangement, sequence reads were collapsed and filtered. For each sample, productive Simpson clonality was calculated as the square root of Simpson's diversity index across productive rearrangements. TCRdb provides this immuneACCESS table in a form limited to in-frame rearrangements. Some clones are lacking; in checked studies, under half of them reflect an unresolved V gene, and why the rest are absent is not known. That table supplies the V and J calls and clone size; D and trimming were determined from the DNA. The sample table lists around 200,000 clones, 80% to 90% of them with a count of one. Less than 25% of the sample belongs to the ten largest clones.

Whole blood was collected in K2EDTA tubes by collaborating institutions according to the institutions' own protocols. For TCRbeta analysis, collaborators shipped samples in one of three forms: frozen whole blood, isolated PBMCs, or DNA extracted from either of those sample types. Concerning this clone itself: No antigen is known for it. Per-base quality was not reported, and no clone a single base away is much larger than it.

The CDR3 has 15 amino acids, counting the end cysteine and phenylalanine. Left in the record is the CDR3 DNA by itself, 45 bases read in frame from the first base. Here V drops 5 bases and J drops 4 bases, and the junction holds 6 bases not matched to any gene. From a lookup of the germline V gene (reference sequence), CDR1 and CDR2 are LGHDT and YNNKEL. Sequences were obtained from peripheral blood. The clonotype was recovered from a man in his 70s with active or convalescent COVID-19. Recombination connected TRBV3-1 (or the pseudogene TRBV3-2) to TRBJ2-2, with TRBD2 identical over 8 junction bases. DNA sequence: TGTGCCAGCAGCAATAGCGGGATAGTCACCGGGGAGCTGTTTTTT. Protein translation: CASSNSGIVTGELFF.